This T cell receptor (beta chain) emerged from a study of blood T cell repertoires in COVID-19. At the level of the study: Donors in the United States, Italy and Spain gave samples during acute or convalescent COVID-19. T cells, B-cell-depleted T cells, or PBMCs supplied cDNA or gDNA.

This clone was seen more than once but under ten times. As handled by the study authors: Amplified reference gene primers provided the basis for estimating nucleated cell counts. TCRdb keeps only in-frame clones here, not all; method: immunoSEQ multiplex PCR. V and J calls and clone size are given by that table; D and trimming were obtained from the DNA. The sample lists hundreds of thousands of clones, approximately 90% occurring once. Seattle-derived patients entered the study during active infection and were followed longitudinally. CDR1 is KGHDR and CDR2 is SFDVKD in the germline V gene. The CDR3 extends over 16 amino acids. Between the trimmed V and J ends, which lost 1 base and 0 bases, there was a span of 9 bases.

Sequencing was done on a sample of peripheral blood. The chain joins TRBV24-1 to TRBJ1-5; the D gene is possibly TRBD1 (5 bases). The sequence was collected from a woman aged 45-59 years with COVID-19, enrolled during active disease. This CDR3 is CATSDFIQGSNQPQHF. In nucleotides, the CDR3 is TGTGCCACCAGTGATTTTATCCAGGGTAGCAATCAGCCCCAGCATTTT.